This T cell receptor beta chain appears in the sequencing data of a study of cytomegalovirus exposure and HLA in healthy donors. About the research overall: An early data release held approximately 80 million unique TCRs from HLA-typed donors. Study results and limitations: The likely explanation for a cluster of highly shared sequence variants was sequencing artifact. A later analysis found that most CMV-associated TCR beta chains appeared HLA-restricted.

As for this clone: Its antigen is unidentified.

J lost 5 bases, V lost 3 bases, and 5 bases had no gene match. Germline values: CDR1 SEHNR, CDR2 FQNEAQ (reference sequence). The CDR3 runs 14 residues. It was with 60 Vbeta and 13 Jbeta primers that the PCR ran. Only in-frame clones appear in the TCRdb table, and some are missing; sequencing was by immunoSEQ multiplex PCR. This sample yields about 200,000 clones, of which around 83% are seen a single time; approximately 1.8% belongs to the top ten. The receptor's source is a man in his forties in good health and CMV-seropositive. Sequencing was carried out using PBMCs. The V and J genes are TRBV7-9 and TRBJ2-7; 9 bases line up with TRBD2. The CDR3 is CASSLAGGGNEQYF. CDR3 in DNA: TGTGCCAGCAGCTTGGCGGGAGGGGGCAACGAGCAGTACTTC.